The 25 T cell receptor beta chains listed next were all sequenced from one sample in a study of T cell responses to AZD1222 COVID-19 vaccine. Data came from immunoSEQ multiplex PCR; TCRdb stores just in-frame clones and leaves some out. The sample records around 150,000 clones, 94% being singletons. The specimen comprised peripheral blood, sampled on day 0 of AZD1222 vaccination. These receptors originate from an adult in good health.

The genes are TRBV5-1 and TRBJ2-5; 12 nucleotides agree with TRBD2. This CDR3 has 16 residues. With V trimmed by 1 base and J by 2 bases, 3 bases remained unmatched. Germline CDR1 reads SGHRS; CDR2 reads YFSETQ. DNA of the CDR3: TGCGCCAGCAGCTTGCCCGGGACTAGCGGGCAAGAGACCCAGTACTTC. Translating it yields CASSLPGTSGQETQYF.

Here the CDR3 DNA reads TGTGCCAGCAGTTTAACTGGGGACACTGAAGCTTTCTTT. Encoded protein: CASSLTGDTEAFF. The V call is TRBV6-2 or TRBV6-3, the J call TRBJ1-1; D gene ambiguous. This CDR3 is 13 amino acids long. Germline V CDR1 and CDR2: MNHEY, SVGEGT. Trimming pared 4 bases from V and 3 bases from J, leaving 9 bases between.

The chain links TRBV18 to TRBJ1-1; D is ambiguous. The V end was cut by 6 bases, the J end by 11 bases, with 19 bases between. CDR3 length: 13 residues. Germline V gives CDR1 KGHSH, CDR2 LQKENI. The CDR3 here is CASSETIQTAAFF. For the CDR3, the DNA is TGTGCCAGCTCCGAAACTATTCAGACCGCGGCTTTCTTT.

This chain joins TRBV6-6 and TRBJ2-7; D might be TRBD1 or TRBD2, each matching 6 bases. Trimming left V 2 bases short and J 6 bases short, with 17 bases between. The germline V gene encodes CDR1 MNHNY and CDR2 SVGAGI (reference sequence). The CDR3 runs to 15 residues. The CDR3 coding sequence is TGTGCCAGCAGTTACGAGGGGGGAAGGAATGGCGAGCAGTACGTC. Translating gives CASSYEGGRNGEQYV.

This chain joins TRBV7-3 and TRBJ2-2; 12 nucleotides line up with TRBD2. V lost 0 bases, J lost 5 bases, and 10 bases stayed unmatched. The CDR3 totals 19 residues. Looked up from germline, CDR1 is SGHTA and CDR2 is FQGTGA. CDR3: CASSLTPLAGGPRTGELFF. The CDR3 DNA sequence: TGTGCCAGCAGCTTAACGCCCCTAGCGGGAGGGCCTAGGACCGGGGAGCTGTTTTTT.

The chain uses TRBV19 and TRBJ1-1; D is uncertain. Between the trimmed V and J ends, which lost 2 bases and 3 bases, there was a span of 13 bases. The CDR3 is made up of 15 amino acids. Germline CDR1 LNHDA, CDR2 SQIVND (reference sequence). The CDR3 here is CASSIPQSGYTEAFF. The CDR3 nucleotides read TGTGCCAGTAGTATACCCCAGTCTGGGTACACTGAAGCTTTCTTT.

The rearrangement links TRBV28 to TRBJ2-1; D is perhaps TRBD2 (5 bases). V lost 8 bases and J lost 7, with 9 bases in between. CDR1 MDHEN and CDR2 SYDVKM come from the germline V gene. This CDR3 has 11 residues. DNA of the CDR3: TGTGCCAGCGAGCGGCGGAATGAGCAGTTCTTC. It specifies CASERRNEQFF.

This clone was detected once. This rearrangement joins TRBV5-4 to TRBJ2-3; a possible D gene is TRBD2 (6 bases). V lost 3 bases to trimming and J lost 3 bases, with 14 bases between them. The CDR3 covers 15 residues. Germline CDR1 and CDR2: SGHNT and YYREEE (reference sequence). DNA of the CDR3: TGTGCCAGCAGCTCCGGGACTCGACCAACAGATACGCAGTATTTT. As protein: CASSSGTRPTDTQYF. Based on the CDR3 plus reference TRBV5-4 and TRBJ2-3, the full variable domain is ETGVTQSPTHLIKTRGQQVTLRCSSQSGHNTVSWYQQALGQGPQFIFQYYREEENGRGNFPPRFSGLQFPNYSSELNVNALELDDSALYLCASSSGTRPTDTQYFGPGTRLTVL.

The V and J genes are TRBV6-1 and TRBJ2-2, with 9 bases identical to TRBD2. The CDR3 covers 18 residues. V was pared by 0 bases and J by 0 bases, with 5 bases of the junction left unmatched. Germline values: CDR1 MNHNS, CDR2 SASEGT. CDR3: CASSEAWSSGTNTGELFF. The CDR3 region has the DNA TGTGCCAGCAGTGAAGCGTGGTCTAGCGGGACGAACACCGGGGAGCTGTTTTTT.

V is TRBV27 and J is TRBJ1-5; no firm D call. The length of the CDR3 is 12 residues. CDR1 is MNHEY and CDR2 is SMNVEV in the germline V gene (reference sequence). V lost 6 bases, J lost 6 bases, and 9 bases lay in between. CDR3 amino acids: CASSPSGQPQHF. CDR3 DNA sequence: TGTGCCAGCAGCCCCTCGGGTCAGCCCCAGCATTTT.

The rearrangement links TRBV19 to TRBJ1-3; 7 nucleotides line up with TRBD1. The CDR3 extends over 16 amino acids. Germline-derived CDR1 and CDR2 are LNHDA and SQIVND (reference sequence). Germline trimming cut 7 bases from V and 0 bases from J; bases unmatched to any gene: 9. This CDR3 reads CASTETGFGSGNTIYF. The CDR3 DNA reads TGTGCCAGTACCGAGACAGGGTTTGGCTCTGGAAACACCATATATTTT.

CDR3 sequence (DNA): TGTGCCAGCAGTTACCCAGGCAAGGGGACTCAAGAGACCCAGTACTTC. Translated, it gives CASSYPGKGTQETQYF. V gene TRBV6-2 or TRBV6-3 combines with J gene TRBJ2-5, with a weak D call TRBD2 (6 bases). The V gene lost 2 bases and the J gene lost 2 bases, with 15 bases spanning the gap. The CDR3 loop spans 16 amino acids. Germline V gene sequence: CDR1 MNHEY, CDR2 SVGEGT.

The chain carries TRBV15 and TRBJ1-6; D possibly corresponds to TRBD1 (5 bases). Trimming cost V 4 bases and J 8 bases, with 24 bases left between them. The germline V gene encodes CDR1 LNHNV and CDR2 YYDKDF (reference sequence). The CDR3 spans 18 residues. The CDR3 reads CATSTGRWLGTDYSPLHF. The CDR3 DNA is TGTGCCACCAGCACCGGGAGGTGGTTAGGGACTGACTATTCACCCCTCCACTTT.

This rearrangement joins TRBV25-1 to TRBJ1-3; perhaps TRBD1 as D (6 bases). V was trimmed by 5 bases and J by 4 bases, leaving 15 bases between them. Germline assignment: CDR1 MGHDK and CDR2 SYGVNS. The CDR3 contains 15 residues. This CDR3 is CASSQGGTTGNTIYF. In nucleotides, the CDR3 is TGTGCCAGCAGTCAAGGGGGGACAACCGGAAACACCATATATTTT.

J is TRBJ2-5 and V is TRBV6-5, with D possibly TRBD2 on 6 matching bases. The CDR3 covers 13 residues. Germline values: CDR1 MNHEY, CDR2 SVGAGI. The CDR3, as DNA: TGTGCTATGCGCGGGGCAGGGAGGGAGACCCAGTACTTC. This gives the protein CAMRGAGRETQYF.

This chain uses TRBV5-4 with TRBJ2-1; D remains ambiguous. The CDR3 is 15 residues long. Deletions cut 2 bases from V and 6 bases from J, with 15 bases between. Germline V gives CDR1 SGHNT, CDR2 YYREEE (reference sequence). CDR3 sequence reads: CASSFSTSPSNEQFF. Here the CDR3 DNA reads TGTGCCAGCAGCTTCTCGACAAGCCCATCCAATGAGCAGTTCTTC.

This chain links TRBV19 with TRBJ1-2; D is unresolved. Germline V gene sequence: CDR1 LNHDA, CDR2 SQIVND (reference sequence). This CDR3 has 13 residues. V dropped 0 bases and J dropped 2 bases, with 4 bases sitting between them. This CDR3 is CASSIDRNYGYTF. In DNA form, the CDR3 reads TGTGCCAGTAGTATAGATCGCAACTATGGCTACACCTTC.

The chain combines TRBV7-6 with TRBJ2-1, with 7 bases that match TRBD2. The CDR3 sequence is 17 residues long. Germline CDR1 SGHVS, CDR2 FNYEAQ. J was trimmed by 9 bases and V by 3 bases; bases with no gene match: 17. CDR3: CASSFALAGDGGSEQFF. CDR3 DNA sequence: TGTGCCAGCAGCTTCGCCCTCGCGGGAGACGGGGGAAGTGAGCAGTTCTTC.

This chain uses TRBV7-9 with TRBJ1-1, with a tentative D call TRBD1 (5 bases). From germline, CDR1 is SEHNR and CDR2 FQNEAQ (reference sequence). The CDR3 sequence is 13 residues long. Deletions cut 5 bases from V and 5 bases from J, with 12 bases between. This CDR3 reads CASSRPGGTEAFF. The CDR3 DNA sequence: TGTGCCAGCAGCCGCCCCGGGGGGACTGAAGCTTTCTTT. The full variable domain, rest sourced from reference TRBV7-9 and TRBJ1-1, is DTGVSQNPRHKITKRGQNVTFRCDPISEHNRLYWYRQTLGQGPEFLTYFQNEAQLEKSRLLSDRFSAERPKGSFSTLEIQRTEQGDSAMYLCASSRPGGTEAFFGQGTRLTVV.

This chain uses TRBV24-1 with TRBJ1-2; perhaps TRBD1 as D (6 bases). V shed 7 bases and J shed 4 bases, with 12 bases lying between them. Per the germline V gene, CDR1 is KGHDR and CDR2 is SFDVKD. This CDR3 region has 13 residues. CDR3 protein: CATSGGLGYGYTF. The CDR3 DNA follows: TGTGCCACCAGCGGGGGGCTCGGCTATGGCTACACCTTC.

The genes are TRBV5-6 and TRBJ1-5; D is unclear. This CDR3 has 15 residues. V gave up 2 bases and J gave up 1 base, with 10 bases separating them. Germline CDR1 and CDR2: SGHDT and YYEEEE. Here the CDR3 DNA reads TGTGCCAGCAGCTTTACCTCACGGAGCAATCAGCCCCAGCATTTT. This gives the protein CASSFTSRSNQPQHF.

This clone was observed a single time. The chain combines TRBV13 with TRBJ2-1, with TRBD2 identical over 10 bases. After removal of 1 base from V and 6 bases from J, the junction contained 0 bases not matched to a gene. Germline assignment: CDR1 PRHDT and CDR2 FYEKMQ (reference sequence). The CDR3 covers 14 residues. The CDR3 loop reads CASSLVAGGNEQFF. DNA for the CDR3: TGTGCCAGCAGCTTAGTAGCGGGGGGCAATGAGCAGTTCTTC.

The chain uses TRBV4-2 and TRBJ2-6; tentative D call: TRBD1 (6 bases). The length of the CDR3 is 15 residues. V dropped 5 bases and J dropped 2 bases, with 10 bases sitting between them. The germline V gene has CDR1 LGHNA and CDR2 YNFKEQ. As DNA, the CDR3 is TGTGCCAGCAGCAAACAGGGTACTGGGGCCAACGTCCTGACTTTC. Its protein product is CASSKQGTGANVLTF.

The rearrangement links TRBV28 to TRBJ2-7; TRBD1 matches 11 bases. From germline, CDR1 is MDHEN and CDR2 SYDVKM. There are 14 residues in the CDR3. V was pared by 7 bases and J by 7 bases, with 9 bases of the junction left unmatched. The chain's CDR3 is CASTYGQGAREQYV. As DNA, the CDR3 is TGTGCCAGCACGTATGGACAGGGGGCGCGGGAGCAGTACGTC.

The chain combines TRBV9 with TRBJ2-2; D not resolved. This CDR3 has 15 residues. Germline V gene sequence: CDR1 SGDLS, CDR2 YYNGEE. Trimming took 3 bases from V and 1 from J, leaving 10 bases between them. In DNA form, the CDR3 reads TGTGCCAGCAGCGACCTAAGGCGGAACACCGGGGAGCTGTTTTTT. Amino acids: CASSDLRRNTGELFF.